The next 20 T cell receptor beta chains were all read from a single sample in a study of T cell clonality in common variable immunodeficiency. General observations from the study: Fewer deletions and N-nucleotide insertions were reportedly seen in common variable immunodeficiency TCR beta sequences.

These receptors have no known antigen. Using immunoSEQ multiplex PCR, the repertoire was profiled, and TCRdb retains in-frame clones only, with some absent. The data show about 34,000 clones, with none appearing a single time. Material: peripheral blood mononuclear cells. The receptors shown here come from a human donor with common variable immunodeficiency.

To note about this clone: The observed sequence ends 3 residues before the CDR3 terminus, with the missing tail filled in from the germline J gene. The chain combines TRBV18 with TRBJ2-7; D is unclear. CDR1 is KGHSH, CDR2 LQKENI, per germline. CDR3 length: 15 amino acids. Trimming took 2 bases from V and 1 from J, leaving 12 bases between them. The CDR3 reads CASSPVRHGSYEQYF. CDR3 DNA (partial): TGTGCCAGCTCACCAGTTCGTCACGGTTCCTACGAG. The whole variable domain, filled in from reference TRBV18 and TRBJ2-7, reads NAGVMQNPRHLVRRRGQEARLRCSPMKGHSHVYWYRQLPEEGLKFMVYLQKENIIDESGMPKERFSAEFPKEGPSILRIQQVVRGDSAAYFCASSPVRHGSYEQYFGPGTRLTVT.

The CDR3 protein is CASSMGLAATGELFF. CDR3 DNA (partial): TGTGCCAGCAGCATGGGACTAGCGGCCACCGGGGAG. The chain employs TRBV11-2 and TRBJ2-2; 11 bases line up with TRBD2. The CDR3 end is not reached by the read, which stops 3 residues before it; the germline J gene fills it in. Germline V lookup: CDR1 SGHAT, CDR2 FQNNGV. V lost 5 bases and J lost 4; bases outside the gene matches: 3. There are 15 residues in the CDR3.

Note on this clone: The CDR3 extends 3 residues past the end of the read, so its final part is completed from the germline J gene. V gene TRBV6-2 or TRBV6-3 combines with J gene TRBJ1-2; TRBD1 is a possible D gene (6 bases). The CDR3 spans 14 residues. Germline V lookup: CDR1 MNHEY, CDR2 SVGEGT. Between the trimmed V and J ends, which lost 8 bases and 5 bases, there was a span of 18 bases. Incomplete CDR3 DNA: TGTGCCAGCGGCCAACAGGGATTTGGGTATGGC. This translates into CASGQQGFGYG. The CDR3 in its entirety is CASGQQGFGYGYTF.

This clone showed up many times. CDR3 bases read: TGTGCCAGCAGCTCCCGGACAGGGGAAGCCTATGGC. Its translation is CASSSRTGEAYG. The CDR3 in its entirety is CASSSRTGEAYGYTF. The genes are TRBV7-9 and TRBJ1-2; 9 nucleotides align to TRBD1. Sequencing ends 3 residues short of the CDR3 end; the germline J gene provides the rest. This CDR3 region has 15 residues. Germline CDR1 is SEHNR and CDR2 is FQNEAQ (reference sequence). The junction had 7 bases not matched to a gene; V was cut back by 4 bases and J by 4 bases.

This clone came up many times. Here the CDR3 reads CASSQIIAGGNEQYF. The CDR3 bases that were read are TGCGCCAGCAGCCAGATAATAGCGGGAGGGAACGAG. This sequence joins TRBV4-1 and TRBJ2-7; 11 positions match TRBD2. The CDR3 is cut off 3 residues early in the read; its end comes from the germline J gene. The germline V gene has CDR1 MGHRA and CDR2 YSYEKL. This CDR3 is built from 15 residues. After removal of 3 bases from V and 5 bases from J, the junction contained 6 bases not matched to a gene.

Details on this clone: The missing CDR3 end, 3 residues past where the read stops, is filled in from the germline J gene. The chain uses TRBV20-1 and TRBJ2-7, with 10 bases lining up with TRBD2. V dropped 3 bases and J dropped 6; count of bases not matched to a gene: 11. CDR1 is DFQATT and CDR2 is SNEGSKA in the germline V gene (reference sequence). The CDR3 consists of 15 residues. CDR3 amino acids: CSASLLAGAYGEQYF. CDR3 bases read: TGCAGTGCTAGTCTCCTAGCGGGAGCGTACGGCGAG.

Notes on this clone: The read ends 3 residues shy of where the CDR3 ends; the end is completed using the germline J gene. The chain is built from TRBV18 and TRBJ1-3, with D maybe TRBD1 (6 bases). Per the germline V gene, CDR1 is KGHSH and CDR2 is LQKENI. The CDR3 has 15 amino acids. Trimming took off 2 bases at V and 0 bases at J, with 8 bases between the two ends. This chain's CDR3 is CASSPVRGSGNTIYF. The CDR3 DNA, read in part, is TGTGCCAGCTCACCAGTCAGGGGCTCTGGAAACACC.

This clone has ten or more counts. The sequenced fragment ends 3 residues before the CDR3 boundary, so the rest is inferred from the germline J gene. The V gene is TRBV7-9, the J gene TRBJ1-3; 7 bases are shared with TRBD1. The CDR3 sequence is 11 residues long. Germline V gives CDR1 SEHNR, CDR2 FQNEAQ (reference sequence). Partial CDR3 DNA: TGTGCCAGCAGCGATTGGGACAGC. This sequence encodes CASSDWDS. The whole CDR3 reads CASSDWDSIYF.

This clone is deemed medium-sized. From the germline J gene comes the end of the CDR3, since the read stops 3 residues before it. The chain joins TRBV30 to TRBJ2-3, with 9 bases that match TRBD2. CDR3 length: 15 amino acids. Per germline, CDR1 GTSNPN and CDR2 SVGIG (reference sequence). J was trimmed by 0 bases and V by 7 bases; bases with no gene match: 8. The CDR3: CAFIQTSGSTDTQYF. The sequenced part of the CDR3 DNA is TGTGCCTTTATCCAGACTAGCGGCAGCACAGATACG.

This clone has at least ten counts. The DNA ends 3 residues before the CDR3 does, and the rest of the CDR3 is filled in from the germline J gene. This chain joins TRBV19 and TRBJ2-1; D is ambiguous. The length of the CDR3 is 17 residues. From germline, CDR1 is LNHDA and CDR2 SQIVND (reference sequence). The V end lost 6 bases, the J end lost 0 bases, and 18 bases lay between the germline ends. CDR3: CASRNEPRWSSYNEQFF. CDR3 DNA (partial): TGTGCCAGTAGGAATGAGCCTAGGTGGAGCTCCTACAATGAG. Full variable domain (rest looked up from reference TRBV19 and TRBJ2-1): DGGITQSPKYLFRKEGQNVTLSCEQNLNHDAMYWYRQDPGQGLRLIYYSQIVNDFQKGDIAEGYSVSREKKESFPLTVTSAQKNPTAFYLCASRNEPRWSSYNEQFFGPGTRLTVL.

Points on this clone: The read ends 3 residues early relative to the CDR3; the germline J gene fills the gap. This rearrangement joins TRBV7-6 to TRBJ2-7, with 7 bases fitting TRBD2. The CDR3 runs to 11 residues. Trimming at V came to 4 bases and at J to 6 bases, leaving 0 bases not matched to a gene. Germline V gene lookup returns CDR1 SGHVS and CDR2 FNYEAQ. The CDR3 bases that were read are TGTGCCAGCAGCTCTAGCGGCGAG. It codes for CASSSSGE. The whole CDR3 protein is CASSSSGEQYF.

Note on this clone: Read data end 3 residues before the CDR3 end; the end is taken from the germline J gene. J is TRBJ2-3 and V is TRBV18; D not resolved. V was clipped by 6 bases and J by 2 bases, with 21 bases between them. Germline CDR1 and CDR2: KGHSH and LQKENI. This CDR3 region has 17 residues. The DNA read from the CDR3 is TGTGCCAGCTCCCCCCCGGGTGCTCTCCACACCACAGATACG. It codes for CASSPPGALHTTDT. The entire CDR3 reads CASSPPGALHTTDTQYF.

This clone is medium-sized in the sample. Read sequence stops 3 residues before the CDR3 end, and the germline J gene provides the missing end. The chain carries TRBV4-1 and TRBJ1-2, with 12 positions matching TRBD1. CDR3 length: 18 residues. Germline values: CDR1 MGHRA, CDR2 YSYEKL. The trim removed 1 base at V and 4 bases at J, leaving 10 bases unmatched. The CDR3 region is CASSQVSGQGAVGYGYTF. The CDR3 DNA, read in part, is TGCGCCAGCAGCCAAGTTTCGGGACAGGGGGCCGTCGGCTATGGC.

The sample holds many counts of this clone. The CDR3 end lies 3 residues beyond the end of the read and is filled in from the germline J gene. The V call is TRBV27, the J call TRBJ2-7; D may be TRBD2 (5 bases). Germline V gene lookup returns CDR1 MNHEY and CDR2 SMNVEV (reference sequence). V shed 5 bases and J shed 1 base, with 15 bases lying between them. CDR3 length: 15 amino acids. CDR3 sequence: CASSPDLASSYEQYF. The CDR3 bases that were read are TGTGCCAGCAGTCCGGACTTAGCGTCATCCTACGAG.

Only a few counts were recorded for this clone. The read terminates 3 residues before the CDR3 end, so the remaining end is supplied by the germline J gene. This chain uses TRBV5-1 with TRBJ2-5, with D perhaps matching TRBD1 (5 bases). This CDR3 contains 14 residues. Germline loops: CDR1 SGHRS, CDR2 YFSETQ. Trimming removed 7 bases at V and 1 base at J, with 14 bases between. The sequenced part of the CDR3 DNA is TGCGCCAGCGCCGTCCCGGACACCCAAGAGACC. Translating it yields CASAVPDTQET. In full, the CDR3 is CASAVPDTQETQYF. The full variable domain, completed using reference TRBV5-1 and TRBJ2-5, is KAGVTQTPRYLIKTRGQQVTLSCSPISGHRSVSWYQQTPGQGLQFLFEYFSETQRNKGNFPGRFSGRQFSNSRSEMNVSTLELGDSALYLCASAVPDTQETQYFGPGTRLLVL.

Concerning this clone itself: The CDR3 end lies 3 residues beyond the end of the read and is filled in from the germline J gene. This sequence joins TRBV6-1 and TRBJ2-5, with TRBD2 matching over 7 bases. Germline CDR1 reads MNHNS; CDR2 reads SASEGT. This CDR3 has 14 amino acids. V was clipped by 4 bases and J by 5 bases; unmatched bases: 7. The part of the CDR3 DNA that was read is TGTGCCAGCAGTGGGGGGGGGACGTGGGAGACC. It specifies CASSGGGTWET. The CDR3, in full, reads CASSGGGTWETQYF.

This clone turned up a few times. The read comes to an end 3 residues before the CDR3 does, leaving the germline J gene to fill in the end. The genes are TRBV5-1 and TRBJ2-1; the D gene is possibly TRBD2 (6 bases). Germline CDR1 reads SGHRS; CDR2 reads YFSETQ. The V gene lost 1 base and the J gene lost 6 bases, with 8 bases spanning the gap. CDR3 length equals 13 residues. CDR3 bases read: TGCGCCAGCAGCTTGTTGGAGGGCAATGAG. Translation: CASSLLEGNE. The full CDR3 is CASSLLEGNEQFF. The variable domain in full, completed from reference TRBV5-1 and TRBJ2-1, reads KAGVTQTPRYLIKTRGQQVTLSCSPISGHRSVSWYQQTPGQGLQFLFEYFSETQRNKGNFPGRFSGRQFSNSRSEMNVSTLELGDSALYLCASSLLEGNEQFFGPGTRLTVL.

This clone was observed at least ten times. The CDR3 end lies 3 residues beyond the end of the read and is filled in from the germline J gene. V usage is TRBV4-2 and J usage is TRBJ2-1; D may be TRBD2 (5 bases). CDR1 and CDR2 from the germline V gene are LGHNA and YNFKEQ. Between the trimmed V and J ends, which lost 0 bases and 0 bases, there was a span of 18 bases. The CDR3 is 19 amino acids. CDR3 region: CASSQDAGLRVSSYNEQFF. The CDR3 DNA, read in part, is TGTGCCAGCAGCCAAGATGCCGGACTCAGAGTCAGCTCCTACAATGAG.

This clone was counted only a few times. CDR3 sequence: CASSYTYEQYF. CDR3 DNA (partial): TGTGCCAGCAGTTATACCTACGAG. This chain joins TRBV2 and TRBJ2-7; no clear D gene. The read halts 3 residues ahead of the CDR3 end, with the missing end drawn from the germline J gene. The CDR3 sequence is 11 residues long. V shed 5 bases and J shed 2 bases, with 4 bases lying between them. Germline CDR1 is SNHLY and CDR2 is FYNNEI.

This clone was observed at least ten times. The read falls 3 residues short of the CDR3 end, and the missing part is taken from the germline J gene. The chain employs TRBV5-1 and TRBJ1-1; no clear D. V gave up 1 base and J gave up 2 bases, with 6 bases separating them. Germline lookup yields CDR1 SGHRS and CDR2 YFSETQ. The CDR3 is 13 amino acids. The part of the CDR3 DNA that was read is TGCGCCAGCAGCTTGAGCTCCAACACTGAA. Amino acid sequence: CASSLSSNTE. The entire CDR3 protein is CASSLSSNTEAFF.